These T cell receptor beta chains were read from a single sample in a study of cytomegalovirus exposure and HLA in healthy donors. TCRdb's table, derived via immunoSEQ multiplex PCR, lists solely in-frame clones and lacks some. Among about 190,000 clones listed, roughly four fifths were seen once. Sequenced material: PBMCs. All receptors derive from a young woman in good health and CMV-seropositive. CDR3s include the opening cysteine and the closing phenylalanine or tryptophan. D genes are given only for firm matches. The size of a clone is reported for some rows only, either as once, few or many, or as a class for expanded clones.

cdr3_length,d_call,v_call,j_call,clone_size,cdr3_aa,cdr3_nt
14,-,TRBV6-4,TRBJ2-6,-,CASSYNSGANVLTF,TGTGCCAGCAGTTATAACTCTGGGGCCAACGTCCTGACTTTC
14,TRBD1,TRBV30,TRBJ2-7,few,CAWSPGQAFYEQYF,TGTGCCTGGAGCCCCGGACAGGCCTTCTACGAGCAGTACTTC
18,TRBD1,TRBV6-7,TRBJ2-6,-,CASRTRTGAPSGANVLTF,TGTGCCAGCAGAACCCGGACAGGGGCTCCATCTGGGGCCAACGTCCTGACTTTC
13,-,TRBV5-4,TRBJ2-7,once,CASSPGATYEQYF,TGTGCCAGCAGCCCGGGAGCAACCTACGAGCAGTACTTC
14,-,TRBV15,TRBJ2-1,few,CATSRAGTYNEQFF,TGTGCCACCAGCAGAGCCGGGACTTACAATGAGCAGTTCTTC
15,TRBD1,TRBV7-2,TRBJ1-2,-,CASSLEQGAIYGYTF,TGTGCCAGCAGCTTAGAACAGGGGGCTATATATGGCTACACCTTC
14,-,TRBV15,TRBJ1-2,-,CATSRGREGLGYTF,TGTGCCACCAGCAGAGGCAGGGAGGGGCTTGGCTACACCTTC
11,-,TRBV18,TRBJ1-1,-,CASSPAGEAFF,TGTGCCAGCTCACCCGCGGGTGAAGCTTTCTTT
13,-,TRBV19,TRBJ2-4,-,CASSDRAKNIQYF,TGTGCCAGTAGTGACAGAGCCAAAAACATTCAGTACTTC
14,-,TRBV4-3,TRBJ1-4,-,CASSQFSRNEKLFF,TGCGCCAGCAGCCAGTTTAGCCGTAATGAAAAACTGTTTTTT
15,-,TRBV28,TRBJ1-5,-,CASYRVTLSNQPQHF,TGTGCCAGCTATCGGGTCACCCTAAGCAATCAGCCCCAGCATTTT
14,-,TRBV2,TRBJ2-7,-,CASRTTGPPYEQYF,TGTGCCAGCAGGACGACAGGACCCCCCTACGAGCAGTACTTC
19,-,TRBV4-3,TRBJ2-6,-,CASSQDLARGSSGANVLTF,TGCGCCAGCAGCCAAGATCTCGCCCGGGGGTCCTCTGGGGCCAACGTCCTGACTTTC
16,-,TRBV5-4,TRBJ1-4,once,CASSLDRTATNEKLFF,TGTGCCAGCAGCTTGGATAGGACTGCAACTAATGAAAAACTGTTTTTT
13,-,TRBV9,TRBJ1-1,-,CASSPGDYTEAFF,TGTGCCAGCAGCCCAGGGGATTACACTGAAGCTTTCTTT
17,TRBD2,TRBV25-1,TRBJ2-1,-,CASRVASGRAGVNEQFF,TGTGCCAGCAGAGTGGCTAGCGGGAGGGCCGGGGTCAATGAGCAGTTCTTC
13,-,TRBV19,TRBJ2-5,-,CASSPRRGETQYF,TGTGCCAGTAGTCCCCGCAGGGGAGAGACCCAGTACTTC
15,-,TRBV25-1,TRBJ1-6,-,CASSEYSRQSSPLHF,TGTGCCAGCAGTGAATACTCCCGACAGTCTTCACCCCTCCACTTT
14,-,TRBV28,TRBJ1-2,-,CASSLEFTNYGYTF,TGTGCCAGCAGTTTGGAGTTTACTAACTATGGCTACACCTTC
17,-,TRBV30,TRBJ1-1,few,CAWSNGQLILMNTEAFF,TGTGCCTGGAGCAACGGACAGCTAATACTTATGAACACTGAAGCTTTCTTT
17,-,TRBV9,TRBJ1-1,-,CASSVVARIVGGTEAFF,TGTGCCAGCAGCGTAGTTGCTAGGATCGTAGGAGGGACTGAAGCTTTCTTT
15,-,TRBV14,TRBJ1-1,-,CASSQYQVENTEAFF,TGTGCCAGCAGCCAATATCAGGTGGAGAACACTGAAGCTTTCTTT
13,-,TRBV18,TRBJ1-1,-,CASSGQANTEAFF,TGTGCCAGCTCGGGGCAGGCGAACACTGAAGCTTTCTTT
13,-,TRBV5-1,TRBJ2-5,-,CASSLATQETQYF,TGCGCCAGCAGCTTGGCCACACAAGAGACCCAGTACTTC
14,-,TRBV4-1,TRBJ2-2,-,CASSQLPGIGELFF,TGCGCCAGCAGCCAATTACCAGGGATAGGGGAGCTGTTTTTT
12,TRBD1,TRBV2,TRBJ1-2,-,CASSRTGRGYTF,TGTGCCAGCAGTCGGACAGGGCGCGGCTACACCTTC
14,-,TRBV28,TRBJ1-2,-,CAAAQGKGVYGYTF,TGTGCCGCAGCACAGGGTAAAGGGGTCTATGGCTACACCTTC
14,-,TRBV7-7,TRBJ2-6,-,CASSKESGANVLTF,TGTGCTAGCAGCAAGGAGTCTGGGGCCAACGTCCTGACTTTC
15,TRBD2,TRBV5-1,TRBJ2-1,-,CASSFGGGPHNEQFF,TGCGCCAGCAGCTTCGGGGGAGGGCCCCACAATGAGCAGTTCTTC
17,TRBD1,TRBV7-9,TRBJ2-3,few,CAGDPGQGMGGTDTQYF,TGTGCCGGCGATCCGGGACAGGGGATGGGTGGCACAGATACGCAGTATTTT
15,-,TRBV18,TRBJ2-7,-,CASSPQEIYSYEQYF,TGTGCCAGCTCACCACAAGAGATCTACTCCTACGAGCAGTACTTC
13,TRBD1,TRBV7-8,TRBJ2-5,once,CASRLGTVETQYF,TGTGCCAGCAGATTAGGGACAGTGGAGACCCAGTACTTC
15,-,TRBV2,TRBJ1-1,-,CASSESPGSKTEAFF,TGTGCCAGCAGTGAATCGCCGGGGAGCAAGACTGAAGCTTTCTTT
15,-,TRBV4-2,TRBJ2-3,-,CASSQGTVGRDTQYF,TGTGCCAGCAGCCAAGGGACTGTAGGACGAGATACGCAGTATTTT
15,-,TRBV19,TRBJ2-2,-,CASRAGTWNTGELFF,TGTGCCAGTAGAGCCGGGACTTGGAACACCGGGGAGCTGTTTTTT
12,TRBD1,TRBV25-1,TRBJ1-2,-,CASRTGDYGYTF,TGTGCCAGCAGGACAGGGGACTATGGCTACACCTTC